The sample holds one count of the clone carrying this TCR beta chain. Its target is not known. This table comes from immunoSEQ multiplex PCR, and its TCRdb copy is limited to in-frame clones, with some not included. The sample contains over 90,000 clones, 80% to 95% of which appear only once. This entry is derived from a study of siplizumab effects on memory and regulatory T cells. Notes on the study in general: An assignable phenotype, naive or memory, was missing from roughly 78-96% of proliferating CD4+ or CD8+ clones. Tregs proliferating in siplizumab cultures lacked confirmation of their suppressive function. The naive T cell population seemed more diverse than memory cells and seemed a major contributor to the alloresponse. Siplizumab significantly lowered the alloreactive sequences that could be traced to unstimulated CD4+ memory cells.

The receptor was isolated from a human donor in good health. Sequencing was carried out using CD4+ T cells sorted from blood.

This chain's CDR3 is CASSEDRGWETQYF. The DNA for the CDR3 is TGTGCCAGCAGTGAGGACAGGGGATGGGAGACCCAGTACTTC. The chain is built from TRBV2 and TRBJ2-5; 9 bases line up with TRBD1. With 3 bases clipped from V and 5 bases from J, the junction kept 4 bases outside the gene matches. Germline V gene sequence: CDR1 SNHLY, CDR2 FYNNEI. This CDR3 region has 14 residues.